This is a list of T cell receptor beta chains from one sample in a study of blood T cells in healthy people across ages. TCRdb fed the 5' RACE reads into MiXCR, producing one record per CDR3 protein. There are 1.5 million to 1.8 million distinct CDR3 sequences in the sample; 35% to 45% occur only once, and about 4% lies in the top ten. The sample was blood. The receptor set was obtained from a woman aged 18-29 years in good health. CDR3s include the opening cysteine and the closing phenylalanine or tryptophan. The D gene is left open where the match is weak. Expanded clones get a size class; other rows say once, few or many, or leave the size out.

D	V	size	J	DNA	CDR3
NA	TRBV7-2	NA	TRBJ1-2	TGTGCCAGCAGGTCACGGTGGGGGGAGCTGTATGGCTACACCTTC	CASRSRWGELYGYTF
NA	TRBV4-3	NA	TRBJ2-1	TGCGCCAGCAGCCAAAGGGAAGGGGACCACATCTCCGATGAGCAGTTCTTC	CASSQREGDHISDEQFF
TRBD2	TRBV4-2	NA	TRBJ2-4	TGTGCCAGCAGCCAATCCGGGGGAGGGGCAAACATTCAGTACTTC	CASSQSGGGANIQYF
TRBD2	TRBV6-2/TRBV6-3	few	TRBJ2-5	TGTGCCAGCAGTTACTCGGGACTAGCGCAAGAGACCCAGTACTTC	CASSYSGLAQETQYF
NA	TRBV9	NA	TRBJ2-1	TGTGCCAGCAGCCCTACGCGGACAGCCAACAATGAGCGGTTCTTC	CASSPTRTANNERFF
TRBD2	TRBV25-1	NA	TRBJ2-1	TGTGCCAGCAGTGAAACGGGTAGCGGGAATCGGGATGAGCAGTTCTTC	CASSETGSGNRDEQFF
NA	TRBV7-2	NA	TRBJ2-3	TGTGCCAGCAGCTCTCCGGGAAAAGTTACAGATACGCAGTATTTT	CASSSPGKVTDTQYF
TRBD1	TRBV20-1	NA	TRBJ2-7	TGCAGTTCGGACAGGACCCGCGAGCAGTACTTC	CSSDRTREQYF
NA	TRBV28	NA	TRBJ2-1	TGTGCCAGCGCAGTTTCCTACAATGAGCAGTTCTTC	CASAVSYNEQFF
NA	TRBV10-2	NA	TRBJ1-5	TGCGCCAGCAGTGACGCGGGGGAGGGCAATCAGCCCCAGCATTTT	CASSDAGEGNQPQHF
TRBD1	TRBV29-1	few	TRBJ2-1	TGCAGCGTTGGGCAGGGGGCCTCCTACAATGAGCAGTTCTTC	CSVGQGASYNEQFF
TRBD2	TRBV6-2/TRBV6-3	NA	TRBJ2-3	TGTGCCAGCAGTTACCTAGCGGGAGAAGGAAGTAGCACAGATACGCAGTATTTT	CASSYLAGEGSSTDTQYF
NA	TRBV5-1	NA	TRBJ2-7	TGCGCCAGCAGCGGAGTACAGGGCGTCTACGAGCAGTACTTC	CASSGVQGVYEQYF
NA	TRBV7-3	NA	TRBJ1-1	TGTGCCAGCAGCTTAGACTACAGGGATACTGAAGCTTTCTTT	CASSLDYRDTEAFF
TRBD1	TRBV5-1	NA	TRBJ1-4	TGTGCCAGCAGCTTAGTGGACAGGGGGGCTGAAAAACTGTTTTTT	CASSLVDRGAEKLFF